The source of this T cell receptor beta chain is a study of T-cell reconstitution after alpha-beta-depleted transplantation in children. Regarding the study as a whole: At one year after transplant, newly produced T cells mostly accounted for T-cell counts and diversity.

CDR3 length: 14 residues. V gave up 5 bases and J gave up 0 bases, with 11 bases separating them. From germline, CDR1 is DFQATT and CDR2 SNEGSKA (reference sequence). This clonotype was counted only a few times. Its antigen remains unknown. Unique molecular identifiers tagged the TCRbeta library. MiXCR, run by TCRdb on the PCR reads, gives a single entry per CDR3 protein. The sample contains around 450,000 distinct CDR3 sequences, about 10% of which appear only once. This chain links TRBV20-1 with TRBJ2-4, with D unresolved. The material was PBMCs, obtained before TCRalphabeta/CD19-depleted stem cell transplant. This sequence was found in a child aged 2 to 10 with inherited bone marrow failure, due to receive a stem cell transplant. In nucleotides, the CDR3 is TGCAGTGCTTTAGAGGATTTAGCCAAAAACATTCAGTACTTC. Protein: CSALEDLAKNIQYF.